This T cell receptor (beta chain) was recorded in a study of beta chain features in type 1 diabetes. The germline gives CDR1 SEHNR, CDR2 FQNEAQ (reference sequence). Trimming pared 1 base from V and 1 base from J, leaving 12 bases between. This CDR3 comprises 16 residues. For this clone: Its target is not known.

The single heparinised draw taken from each donor contained roughly 100 mL of blood on average. Isolated RNA was reverse transcribed in full, so expressed TCRB transcripts were sequenced. Sequenced by immunoSEQ multiplex PCR; TCRdb stores in-frame clones only, minus some. This sample has under 250,000 clones, with approximately 15% found just once. Study-level points and caveats: When Type 1 diabetes patients were examined, their TCRB CDR3s proved moderately but significantly shorter in all four CD4+ subsets. In comparison with healthy donors, patients had naive, central memory and Treg TCRB repertoires that appeared more similar.

Sequences were obtained from naive CD4+ T cells from blood. The rearrangement joins TRBV7-9 to TRBJ2-3; a possible D gene is TRBD2 (7 bases). This receptor was taken from a man aged 25-45 years with type 1 diabetes. CDR3 coding DNA: TGTGCCAGCAGCTTAGGGGGGGGCCAACGCACAGATACGCAGTATTTT. Translated: CASSLGGGQRTDTQYF.